A single sample gave rise to the 6 T cell receptor beta chains below, sequenced in a study of blood T cell repertoires in COVID-19. Using immunoSEQ multiplex PCR, the repertoire was profiled, and TCRdb retains in-frame clones only, with some absent. The sample carries over 200,000 clones, approximately 82% recorded once. Sequenced input: PBMCs or T cells enriched from blood (not recorded which). The receptor source for this set is a middle-aged man who had recovered from COVID-19.

V usage is TRBV7-2 and J usage is TRBJ2-5; 7 positions match TRBD2. Trimming cost V 5 bases and J 1 base; bases outside gene matches: 10. The CDR3 totals 16 residues. Germline lookup yields CDR1 SGHTA and CDR2 FQGNSA. Written as DNA, the CDR3 is TGTGCCAGCAGCCCCGGGGTAGCGGGTTCCCAAGAGACCCAGTACTTC. Translation gives CASSPGVAGSQETQYF.

The rearrangement uses TRBV5-1 and TRBJ2-7; tentative D call: TRBD1 (6 bases). CDR1 is SGHRS, CDR2 YFSETQ, per germline. V was pared by 4 bases and J by 3 bases, with 17 bases between. The CDR3 loop spans 15 amino acids. This CDR3 is CASSATTGQIYEQYF. CDR3 DNA sequence: TGCGCCAGCAGCGCCACCACCGGACAGATCTACGAGCAGTACTTC.

V and J are TRBV18 and TRBJ1-1; no reliable D call. Looked up from germline, CDR1 is KGHSH and CDR2 is LQKENI. The CDR3 contains 14 residues. V lost 2 bases, J lost 1 base, and 8 bases lay in between. The CDR3 DNA sequence: TGTGCCAGCTCACCAGGAGCCGAGAACACTGAAGCTTTCTTT. Protein sequence: CASSPGAENTEAFF.

V is TRBV4-2 and J is TRBJ2-7; 7 bases are shared with TRBD2. Germline CDR1 and CDR2: LGHNA and YNFKEQ. This CDR3 is 14 amino acids long. The V gene end was trimmed by 1 base and the J gene end by 3 bases; junction bases not matched to a gene: 3. CDR3 bases: TGTGCCAGCAGCCAAGGAGGCGGGGGCTACGAGCAGTACTTC. Translation gives CASSQGGGGYEQYF.

The rearrangement uses TRBV5-1 and TRBJ1-6; D remains ambiguous. CDR1 and CDR2 from the germline V gene are SGHRS and YFSETQ. CDR3 length: 14 amino acids. Trimming removed 0 bases from V and 7 bases from J, with 8 bases in between. The CDR3 loop reads CASSLDFQNSPLHF. The CDR3 region has the DNA TGCGCCAGCAGCTTGGATTTCCAAAATTCACCCCTCCACTTT.

The chain recombines TRBV23-1 with TRBJ1-5, with 10 bases lining up with TRBD1. TRBV23-1 is assigned to the ORF class and has an uncertain function. J gave up 0 bases and V 1 base, and 12 bases lay outside the gene matches. This CDR3 has 20 amino acids. The CDR3 DNA reads as TGCGCCAGCAGTCAATTTCTTCGGGACAGGGGTCGTAATAGCAATCAGCCCCAGCATTTT. Protein: CASSQFLRDRGRNSNQPQHF.